This is a list of T cell receptor beta chains from one sample in a study of T cells after yellow fever vaccination. TCRdb analysed the 5' RACE reads with MiXCR anew, one entry per CDR3 protein. Of under 700,000 distinct CDR3 sequences listed, less than 20% were seen once; the top ten hold around 16%. Sequences were derived from PBMCs, sampled more than 4 days after the first yellow fever vaccination. These receptor sequences come from a man aged 18 to 29 who received the YFV17D yellow fever vaccine. CDR3s include the opening cysteine and the closing phenylalanine or tryptophan. The D gene is left open where the match is weak. For some rows the clone size is stated as once, few or many, or as a class when expanded; others skip it.

j_call,v_call,clone_size,d_call,cdr3_aa,cdr3_nt
TRBJ2-2,TRBV24-1,NA,NA,CATSDVQGLNTGELFF,TGTGCCACCAGTGATGTGCAGGGGCTGAACACCGGGGAGCTGTTTTTT
TRBJ1-2,TRBV7-2,NA,TRBD1,CASSASRHRGDYGYTF,TGTGCCAGCAGCGCAAGTCGACACAGGGGAGACTATGGCTACACCTTC
TRBJ2-5,TRBV4-1,NA,NA,CASSQARRGPQETQYF,TGCGCCAGCAGCCAAGCCCGCCGGGGGCCTCAAGAGACCCAGTACTTC
TRBJ2-2,TRBV29-1,few,TRBD1,CSVEDYSDRATGELFF,TGCAGCGTTGAAGACTACTCGGACAGGGCCACCGGGGAGCTGTTTTTT
TRBJ1-6,TRBV7-9,NA,NA,CASSFANSPLHF,TGTGCCAGCAGCTTTGCGAATTCACCCCTCCACTTT
TRBJ2-5,TRBV12-3/TRBV12-4,NA,NA,CASSLRVEGETQYF,TGTGCCAGCAGTTTGAGGGTGGAGGGGGAGACCCAGTACTTC
TRBJ2-7,TRBV18,many,TRBD2,CASSPPGLAAYEQYF,TGTGCCAGCTCGCCCCCGGGACTAGCGGCCTACGAGCAGTACTTC
TRBJ1-5,TRBV18,NA,TRBD1,CASSKQGARSNQPQHF,TGTGCCAGCTCAAAACAGGGGGCTAGGAGCAATCAGCCCCAGCATTTT
TRBJ2-5,TRBV4-1,NA,NA,CASSQALGVRQETQYF,TGCGCCAGCAGCCAAGCATTAGGAGTCAGACAAGAGACCCAGTACTTC
TRBJ1-2,TRBV19,NA,NA,CASSVTGARGYTF,TGTGCCAGTAGTGTCACCGGGGCGCGTGGCTACACCTTC
TRBJ1-6,TRBV2,few,NA,CASSVDRNSPLHF,TGTGCCAGCAGTGTCGACAGGAATTCACCCCTCCACTTT
TRBJ2-3,TRBV29-1,NA,TRBD1,CSVKPGQGTDTQYF,TGCAGCGTGAAGCCGGGACAGGGAACAGATACGCAGTATTTT